This entry lists 25 T cell receptor beta chains sequenced from one sample in a study of blood T cell repertoires in COVID-19. Assay used: immunoSEQ multiplex PCR; TCRdb lists only in-frame clones, some missing. The top ten hold around 3.4% of the sample, which has 250,000 or so clones, approximately 82% seen once. Sequenced input: peripheral blood. These receptors originate from a woman between 18 and 29 years old with acute or convalescent COVID-19.

This clone was picked up one time. The chain combines TRBV27 with TRBJ2-1; the D gene is possibly TRBD1 (6 bases). V dropped 2 bases and J dropped 12 bases, with 14 bases sitting between them. CDR1 is MNHEY, CDR2 SMNVEV, per germline (reference sequence). The CDR3 consists of 13 residues. CDR3 protein: CASSLRQAPGQFF. In nucleotides, the CDR3 is TGTGCCAGCAGTTTACGACAGGCCCCGGGGCAGTTCTTC.

The V gene is TRBV28, the J gene TRBJ1-2; D not resolved. This CDR3 region has 13 residues. Germline CDR1 and CDR2: MDHEN and SYDVKM. V was shortened by 5 bases and J by 8 bases, with 15 bases between the two germline ends. The CDR3 sequence is CASSLQVVRGYTF. The CDR3 nucleotides read TGTGCCAGCAGTCTCCAGGTAGTTCGGGGCTACACCTTC.

V and J are TRBV5-6 and TRBJ1-3, with TRBD1 identical over 7 bases. The germline V gene has CDR1 SGHDT and CDR2 YYEEEE. The CDR3 loop spans 15 amino acids. The V segment lost 4 bases and the J segment 0 bases; nucleotides outside the gene matches: 4. The CDR3 coding sequence is TGTGCCAGCAGCCATGACAGGGTCTCTGGAAACACCATATATTTT. It is translated as CASSHDRVSGNTIYF.

The V gene is TRBV19, the J gene TRBJ2-2, with D possibly matching TRBD2 (8 bases). V was shortened by 4 bases and J by 4 bases, with 16 bases between the two germline ends. Germline values: CDR1 LNHDA, CDR2 SQIVND (reference sequence). The CDR3 is made up of 16 amino acids. The CDR3 is CASSTPGGGVTGELFF. As DNA, the CDR3 is TGTGCCAGTAGTACCCCGGGAGGGGGCGTCACCGGGGAGCTGTTTTTT. Combining the CDR3 with reference TRBV19 and TRBJ2-2 gives the whole variable domain DGGITQSPKYLFRKEGQNVTLSCEQNLNHDAMYWYRQDPGQGLRLIYYSQIVNDFQKGDIAEGYSVSREKKESFPLTVTSAQKNPTAFYLCASSTPGGGVTGELFFGEGSRLTVL.

This clone was seen just once. This sequence joins TRBV11-3 and TRBJ2-5; weak D call: TRBD2 (6 bases). V was shortened by 1 base and J by 4 bases, with 13 bases between the two germline ends. Germline CDR1 is SGHNT and CDR2 is YENEEA. The CDR3 totals 15 residues. This chain's CDR3 is CASSLGSTRGETQYF. For the CDR3, the DNA is TGTGCCAGCAGCTTAGGGTCGACTAGAGGAGAGACCCAGTACTTC.

This sequence joins TRBV27 and TRBJ1-1; D gene uncertain. CDR1 and CDR2 (germline): MNHEY, SMNVEV (reference sequence). V was pared by 5 bases and J by 0 bases, with 10 bases between. This CDR3 has 14 residues. The CDR3 spells CASSNPRMNTEAFF. The CDR3, as DNA: TGTGCCAGCAGTAACCCTAGGATGAACACTGAAGCTTTCTTT.

V and J are TRBV5-6 and TRBJ1-2; 7 positions match TRBD1. J lost 3 bases, V lost 4 bases, and 3 bases had no gene match. CDR3 length: 13 residues. The germline CDR1 and CDR2 sequences are SGHDT and YYEEEE. CDR3 coding DNA: TGTGCCAGCAGCGGGACAGTCGACTATGGCTACACCTTC. This translates into CASSGTVDYGYTF.

V is TRBV27 and J is TRBJ1-1; a weak D match, TRBD1 (5 bases). The CDR3 is made up of 13 amino acids. Germline CDR1 is MNHEY and CDR2 is SMNVEV (reference sequence). Trimming removed 7 bases from V and 5 bases from J, with 14 bases in between. The DNA for the CDR3 is TGTGCCAGCACCGAACCCGGGGGGACTGAAGCTTTCTTT. It specifies CASTEPGGTEAFF.

CDR3 region: CSASGTDSSYNEQFF. The CDR3 nucleotides read TGCAGTGCTAGTGGGACAGATAGCTCCTACAATGAGCAGTTCTTC. The V gene is TRBV20-1, the J gene TRBJ2-1, with 7 bases identical to TRBD1. Germline trimming cut 3 bases from V and 0 bases from J; bases unmatched to any gene: 5. The germline V gene encodes CDR1 DFQATT and CDR2 SNEGSKA (reference sequence). There are 15 residues in the CDR3.

The chain joins TRBV4-1 to TRBJ1-2; a weak D match, TRBD1 (5 bases). This CDR3 has 15 amino acids. The germline V gene encodes CDR1 MGHRA and CDR2 YSYEKL. V lost 0 bases and J 8 bases, leaving 16 bases between the germline ends. Here the CDR3 reads CASSQDLSREGGYTF. The DNA of the CDR3 is TGCGCCAGCAGCCAAGATCTTAGCAGGGAGGGCGGCTACACCTTC.

V usage is TRBV9 and J usage is TRBJ1-1; TRBD1 is a possible D gene (5 bases). V was shortened by 2 bases and J by 2 bases, with 13 bases between the two germline ends. This CDR3 is built from 15 residues. Germline-derived CDR1 and CDR2 are SGDLS and YYNGEE. Written as DNA, the CDR3 is TGTGCCAGCAGCGTTGACGGCAGGGCAAACACTGAAGCTTTCTTT. It yields the protein CASSVDGRANTEAFF.

This clone was found once. A read error may account for a junction end that differs from germline. V and J are TRBV7-7 and TRBJ2-7, with 7 bases fitting TRBD1. The CDR3 loop spans 15 amino acids. Germline lookup yields CDR1 SSHAT and CDR2 FNYEAQ (reference sequence). The CDR3 nucleotides read TGTGCTAGCAGCCTGCGACAGGGTAGTGGCTACGAGCAGTACTTC. Its protein product is CASSLRQGSGYEQYF.

The chain carries TRBV30 and TRBJ1-2; 8 bases align to TRBD1. Unmatched junction bases numbered 8, after V lost 0 bases and J lost 5 bases. CDR1 and CDR2 from the germline V gene are GTSNPN and SVGIG (reference sequence). The CDR3 extends over 15 amino acids. The chain's CDR3 is CAWSVAGGASYGYTF. The CDR3 DNA reads as TGTGCCTGGAGTGTGGCAGGGGGCGCTTCATATGGCTACACCTTC. Based on the CDR3 plus reference TRBV30 and TRBJ1-2, the full variable domain is SQTIHQWPATLVQPVGSPLSLECTVEGTSNPNLYWYRQAAGRGLQLLFYSVGIGQISSEVPQNLSASRPQDRQFILSSKKLLLSDSGFYLCAWSVAGGASYGYTFGSGTRLTVV.

V gene TRBV9 combines with J gene TRBJ1-3, with 11 bases lining up with TRBD1. The CDR3 is 19 amino acids. The trim removed 1 base at V and 0 bases at J, leaving 9 bases unmatched. Germline CDR1 SGDLS, CDR2 YYNGEE. CDR3 DNA: TGTGCCAGCAGCGTATCCGGGACAGGGGGTCGGGCCTCTGGAAACACCATATATTTT. Amino acids: CASSVSGTGGRASGNTIYF.

The chain has TRBV24-1 and TRBJ1-1; D gene unclear. V was pared by 7 bases and J by 0 bases, with 11 bases between. The CDR3 sequence is 14 residues long. Germline CDR1 reads KGHDR; CDR2 reads SFDVKD. CDR3 sequence: CATRAGEMNTEAFF. The DNA of the CDR3 is TGTGCCACCAGGGCGGGAGAAATGAACACTGAAGCTTTCTTT.

V and J are TRBV19 and TRBJ2-7; 12 bases fit TRBD2. With 5 bases clipped from V and 2 bases from J, the junction kept 10 bases outside the gene matches. CDR3 size: 17 residues. Germline loops: CDR1 LNHDA, CDR2 SQIVND (reference sequence). The CDR3 loop reads CASSFSLGLAGAYEQYF. In DNA, the CDR3 is TGTGCCAGTAGTTTCTCTTTGGGACTAGCGGGCGCCTACGAGCAGTACTTC.

CDR3 sequence (DNA): TGCGCCAGCAGCCCAAGACAGGGGTTGAGCTACAATGAGCAGTTCTTC. It encodes CASSPRQGLSYNEQFF. The chain employs TRBV5-1 and TRBJ2-1; 8 bases are a match to TRBD1. The V segment lost 4 bases and the J segment 3 bases; nucleotides outside the gene matches: 9. Germline V gene data show CDR1 as SGHRS and CDR2 as YFSETQ. This CDR3 has 16 residues.

This rearrangement joins TRBV28 to TRBJ2-1, with D unclear. CDR1 and CDR2 from the germline V gene are MDHEN and SYDVKM. V was shortened by 4 bases and J by 8 bases, with 9 bases between the two germline ends. The CDR3 length is 12 residues. CDR3 protein: CASSSVFDEQFF. The CDR3 DNA follows: TGTGCCAGCAGTTCCGTATTCGATGAGCAGTTCTTC.

This chain connects TRBV5-4 to TRBJ2-4; 8 nucleotides agree with TRBD2. The CDR3 covers 15 residues. Germline assignment: CDR1 SGHNT and CDR2 YYREEE (reference sequence). Trimming cost V 4 bases and J 1 base; bases outside gene matches: 4. The CDR3 sequence is CASSPGGSAKNIQYF. CDR3 DNA sequence: TGTGCCAGCAGCCCGGGGGGGTCGGCCAAAAACATTCAGTACTTC.

This chain links TRBV27 with TRBJ2-7; 11 bases align to TRBD2. Germline values: CDR1 MNHEY, CDR2 SMNVEV (reference sequence). The CDR3 length is 15 residues. Unmatched junction bases numbered 2, after V lost 4 bases and J lost 0 bases. CDR3 sequence (DNA): TGTGCCAGCAGTTCGGGACTAGCGGACTCCTACGAGCAGTACTTC. Amino acid sequence: CASSSGLADSYEQYF.

The V gene is TRBV28, the J gene TRBJ2-7, with 13 bases aligning to TRBD2. V lost 2 bases and J lost 5; bases outside the gene matches: 6. Germline V gives CDR1 MDHEN, CDR2 SYDVKM. The CDR3 loop spans 16 amino acids. In nucleotides, the CDR3 is TGTGCCAGCAGTTTACGAACTAGCGGGAGGGCGAACGAGCAGTACTTC. Protein product: CASSLRTSGRANEQYF.

The chain carries TRBV6-5 and TRBJ1-2, with TRBD1 matching 7 bases. The CDR3 consists of 15 residues. Trimming cost V 4 bases and J 5 bases; bases outside gene matches: 10. The germline V gene has CDR1 MNHEY and CDR2 SVGAGI. CDR3 protein: CASSSARTGTYGYTF. CDR3 nucleotide sequence: TGTGCCAGCAGTTCGGCCCGGACAGGCACTTATGGCTACACCTTC.

The gene calls are TRBV29-1 and TRBJ1-4; 9 bases are shared with TRBD1. J lost 7 bases, V lost 5 bases, and 5 bases had no gene match. The CDR3 has 13 residues. From germline, CDR1 is SQVTM and CDR2 ANQGSEA. For the CDR3, the DNA is TGCAGCGTTACAGGGGGCGGGATTGAAAAACTGTTTTTT. This translates into CSVTGGGIEKLFF.

The chain uses TRBV10-2 and TRBJ1-1; 7 nucleotides match TRBD1. This CDR3 region has 16 residues. V dropped 5 bases and J dropped 6; count of bases not matched to a gene: 15. Per the germline V gene, CDR1 is WSHSY and CDR2 is SAAADI. The CDR3 here is CASSNPDRSMVAEAFF. CDR3 in DNA: TGCGCCAGCAGTAACCCGGACAGGAGTATGGTCGCTGAAGCTTTCTTT.

J is TRBJ2-7 and V is TRBV13, with 7 bases aligning to TRBD2. This CDR3 has 16 residues. Trimming cost V 2 bases and J 0 bases; bases outside gene matches: 7. Germline CDR1 is PRHDT and CDR2 is FYEKMQ (reference sequence). The CDR3 DNA reads TGTGCCAGCAGCTTACCTCTTGGGGGGGACTCCTACGAGCAGTACTTC. Translation gives CASSLPLGGDSYEQYF.